A selection of T cell receptor beta chains follows, all from one sample in a study of cytomegalovirus exposure and HLA in healthy donors. TCRdb keeps only in-frame clones here, not all; method: immunoSEQ multiplex PCR. In the table there are 180,000 or so clones, 82% of which are singletons. The material sequenced was PBMCs. The receptor set was obtained from a boy between 2 and 15 years old in good health and CMV-seronegative. Each CDR3 is given with its conserved first and last residue.

TRBJ1-1	14	TRBV27	CASGDRGLNTEAFF
TRBJ2-7	17	TRBV11-2	CASSLVLGGRQDYEQYF
TRBJ2-1	14	TRBV19	CASSSLWGDNEQFF
TRBJ2-3	16	TRBV4-2	CASSQQERGATDTQYF
TRBJ1-2	16	TRBV6-5	CASSYSKGRGNYGYTF
TRBJ1-3	17	TRBV7-5	CARSPMWTGPSGNTIYF
TRBJ2-1	15	TRBV9	CASSPSGSSYNEQFF
TRBJ1-1	13	TRBV7-9	CASSPLGGAAAFF
TRBJ2-1	21	TRBV21-1	CASSKEPRGTSGGPLVNEQFF
TRBJ2-2	12	TRBV6-5	CAHKGETGELFF
TRBJ1-2	15	TRBV7-9	CAGSLATGTLNGYTF
TRBJ1-5	17	TRBV15	CATSRGYGQGYNQPQHF
TRBJ2-5	14	TRBV27	CASSLLASKETQYF
TRBJ2-7	17	TRBV6-1	CASSGPGLGQGSYEQYF
TRBJ2-3	16	TRBV5-4	CASSLYRGGGTDTQYF
TRBJ2-1	15	TRBV9	CASSVGDRSENEQFF
TRBJ1-1	13	TRBV6-5	CASSDQGAGEAFF
TRBJ1-1	13	TRBV18	CASSLTGGTEAFF
TRBJ2-3	16	TRBV5-1	CASSSQILTGPDTQYF
TRBJ2-7	19	TRBV10-3	CAISDLVLGGPPSTEEQYF
TRBJ1-2	15	TRBV19	CASSTRPGQTYGYTF
-	14	TRBV6-5	CASSYGGGPYEQYF
TRBJ1-1	14	TRBV5-1	CASSLGAPNTEAFF
TRBJ2-3	11	TRBV20-1	CSAGDTDTQYF
TRBJ2-1	15	TRBV7-2	CASSPDWTRKNEQFF
TRBJ1-6	17	TRBV4-3	CASSQFVRGAYNSPLHF
TRBJ2-2	14	TRBV9	CASSVLSPGGELFF
TRBJ2-7	15	TRBV27	CASRRTGQGLYEQYF
TRBJ1-6	14	TRBV5-4	CASSLWRDNSPLHF
TRBJ2-5	18	TRBV4-3	CASSHRVDLGAGGETQYF
TRBJ1-2	16	TRBV6-5	CASSYARDSADYGYTF
TRBJ1-2	13	TRBV6-4	CASSPTGGEGYTF
TRBJ1-1	14	TRBV7-3	CASSAQGADTEAFF
TRBJ1-2	13	TRBV10-3	CAISVPGHYGHTF
TRBJ2-1	11	TRBV11-2	CASSLSDEQFF
TRBJ1-4	13	TRBV5-4	CASSLSRDEKLFF
TRBJ2-1	15	TRBV25-1	CASSEVASSYNEQFF
TRBJ2-7	15	TRBV4-2	CASSQTSGGAYEQYF
TRBJ2-5	14	TRBV29-1	CSVGLAGARGTQYF
TRBJ2-7	14	TRBV6-5	CASSTNRVSYEQYF
TRBJ2-7	15	TRBV27	CASSPGGGNSYEQYF
TRBJ2-7	13	TRBV10-2	CASSGVQTYEQYF
TRBJ1-5	13	TRBV12-5	CASGREWNQPQHF
TRBJ1-4	13	TRBV27	CASKVQGREKLFF
TRBJ1-5	19	TRBV7-2	CASSPTGQGGGYSNQPQHF